Reported below is one T cell receptor (beta chain). The target of this receptor is not known. The record has no base qualities; no much larger clone is one base away. These data come from a study of human T cells and chemical hapten exposure (dated by TCRdb to 2020 to 2023). Study-wide context: For sensitization, 2% DPC in acetone was applied to a 2 cm by 2 cm area of upper inner arm skin. Weekly therapeutic DPC doses were additionally applied to the scalp of patients throughout the approximately 24-week study period. Patch testing was performed on the upper back with Finn chambers containing 0.01% DPC, and the patch tests were scored after 6 days according to International Contact Dermatitis Research Group standards. The mostly female patient cohort included alopecia areata with under or over 50% scalp involvement, alopecia totalis and alopecia universalis. The libraries were sequenced as a pool, and the TCR yield per sample differed mostly because of small variations in library volumes within the pool. Peripheral blood TCR repertoire changes were tracked in vivo in alopecia patients during primary and secondary sensitization to the hapten diphenylcyclopropenone (DPC). Blood samples were taken from patients before sensitization (week 0) and then at 2, 6 and about 24 weeks after DPC sensitization. Twenty-nine alopecia patients provided blood for TCR sequencing at one to four time points (pre-sensitization, 2, 6 and 24 weeks). Broad study findings and their caveats: DPC sensitization did not change how many TCRs were above 1 in 1000 frequency, and no evidence was found of alterations in global repertoire structure. Alopecia, a presumed autoimmune disease, was present in all patients, so the immune response of the patients might differ from that of healthy individuals. After repeated subsampling, changes were observed in the strength of the expansion versus patch-test correlation and in the threshold at which the correlation became significant. Patch test score correlated positively with the number of PT1 expanded TCRs, reaching significance at thresholds 8, 16 and 32 but not at 4. Expanded TCRs formed significantly more large CDR3 similarity clusters than pre-sensitization or healthy control sets, consistent with antigen-driven responses.

V is cut back by 10 bases and J by 0 bases, with 12 bases in the junction unmatched. The CDR3 goes from the cysteine to the valine over 15 residues. Kept here is only the CDR3 DNA, which spans 45 bases and is read in frame from base 1. CDR1 and CDR2 (MNHEY, SVGEGT) derive from the germline V gene. The time point label here, explained by the study, means: patch test 2, 6 weeks after DPC sensitization. The treatment or condition label for this specimen denotes: therapeutic diphenylcyclopropenone sensitization with weekly scalp DPC. Blood at each patch-test visit was drawn before the patch test was applied. Eligible patients were aged 18 to 70, diagnosed with alopecia, deemed suitable for DPC therapy, and excluded if pregnant. Unfractionated whole blood was collected in Tempus Blood RNA tubes, and total RNA was extracted from that blood. The library was obtained by RACE. TCRdb records NextSeq 500 as the sequencer. Library preparation attached unique molecular identifiers to individual cDNA molecules for quantitative, reproducible TCR counting. For every blood RNA sample, sequencing covered both the TCR alpha and TCR beta chains. Regarding the original processing steps: The median number of TCRs per sample was around 96,000, ranging from roughly 20,000 to 700,000. The Decombinator software suite was used to annotate the V, J and CDR3 of the TCR reads. To make PS versus PT1 abundance plots, every sample was subsampled to the same number of TCRs (28,000). TCRs were defined as expanded if absent before sensitization and observed at least eight times at the 2-week time point. Clones were called with MiXCR by TCRdb after fastp trimmed the public reads at Q25, and only in-frame beta chains were retained. When rows share a CDR3 protein, they turn into one entry using the most common DNA and genes. TCRdb, not the original authors, processed these V and J calls. This sample has 80,000 to 95,000 distinct CDR3 sequences in its table, and around 10% of those were observed once. Under 2.5% of the sample comes from the top ten.

This clonotype was obtained from a man aged 40-50 years with alopecia areata. Some clones in this sample may be carry-over from other donors' samples. The chain uses TRBV6-2 or TRBV6-3 and TRBJ2-7, with 7 bases aligning to TRBD1. The sample was whole blood, taken in connection with sensitization to the hapten diphenylcyclopropenone (DPC). The CDR3 in this case is CATRKGRQGSYEQYV. Here is the DNA: TGTGCCACCAGAAAGGGCCGACAGGGCTCCTACGAGCAGTACGTC.